The 31 T cell receptor beta chains presented below share a single source sample, sequenced in a study of blood T cell repertoires in COVID-19. Sequencing used immunoSEQ multiplex PCR; TCRdb keeps in-frame clones, though not all of them. This sample has about 35,000 clones, with roughly 88% found just once. Sequencing was carried out using peripheral blood. All receptors come from a man aged 80 or over with acute or convalescent COVID-19.

The sample holds a few counts of this clone. The J gene is TRBJ1-5, the V gene TRBV19; a possible D gene is TRBD1 (5 bases). Trimming pared 5 bases from V and 4 bases from J, leaving 9 bases between. The CDR3 extends over 13 amino acids. Per the germline V gene, CDR1 is LNHDA and CDR2 is SQIVND (reference sequence). The CDR3 loop reads CASSGGGNQPQHF. CDR3 sequence (DNA): TGTGCCAGTAGTGGGGGGGGGAATCAGCCCCAGCATTTT.

The chain joins TRBV19 to TRBJ2-7, with 7 bases identical to TRBD1. The V and J ends lost 1 base and 2 bases, in that order; junction bases with no gene match: 8. Germline V CDR1 and CDR2: LNHDA, SQIVND (reference sequence). The CDR3 loop spans 16 amino acids. CDR3 in DNA: TGTGCCAGTAGTATAGTTCTCGGGACAGACACCTACGAGCAGTACTTC. Encoded protein: CASSIVLGTDTYEQYF.

The CDR3 loop is CAINQGASSYNEQFF. The CDR3 DNA follows: TGTGCCATCAACCAGGGGGCCAGCTCCTACAATGAGCAGTTCTTC. The V call is TRBV10-3, the J call TRBJ2-1, with 8 bases aligning to TRBD1. V shed 7 bases and J 0 bases; nucleotides not matched to a gene: 5. CDR1 is ENHRY, CDR2 SYGVKD, per germline. The CDR3 length is 15 residues.

The V and J genes are TRBV7-9 and TRBJ1-5; D gene unclear. The CDR3 covers 14 residues. Trimming left V 3 bases short and J 12 bases short, with 18 bases between. Germline loops: CDR1 SEHNR, CDR2 FQNEAQ (reference sequence). This chain's CDR3 is CASSFASMVEVQHF. The CDR3 DNA is TGTGCCAGCAGCTTCGCCTCAATGGTGGAGGTCCAGCATTTT.

The genes are TRBV5-1 and TRBJ2-2; TRBD2 matches 9 bases. This CDR3 has 17 amino acids. The V gene's germline CDR1 is SGHRS and CDR2 YFSETQ. V was clipped by 2 bases and J by 0 bases; unmatched bases: 5. CDR3: CASSFAGGPANTGELFF. As DNA, the CDR3 is TGCGCCAGCAGCTTTGCGGGGGGGCCCGCGAACACCGGGGAGCTGTTTTTT.

J is TRBJ2-3 and V is TRBV18; TRBD1 matches 12 bases. Germline trimming cut 5 bases from V and 6 bases from J; bases unmatched to any gene: 9. This CDR3 contains 16 residues. CDR1 and CDR2 (germline): KGHSH, LQKENI. The CDR3 here is CASSALGTGGADTQYF. Written as DNA, the CDR3 is TGTGCCAGCTCAGCCCTGGGGACAGGGGGCGCGGATACGCAGTATTTT.

The chain combines TRBV19 with TRBJ2-4; TRBD1 agrees at 10 bases. CDR3 length: 20 residues. Germline CDR1 and CDR2: LNHDA and SQIVND (reference sequence). The ends lost 6 bases at V and 0 bases at J; junction bases unmatched: 17. CDR3 protein: CASSSIKGVTGGPAKNIQYF. As DNA, the CDR3 is TGTGCCAGTAGCTCCATTAAGGGGGTGACAGGGGGCCCAGCCAAAAACATTCAGTACTTC.

The chain joins TRBV7-2 to TRBJ1-2, with TRBD1 identical over 7 bases. CDR3 length equals 14 residues. Germline V lookup: CDR1 SGHTA, CDR2 FQGNSA. V shed 3 bases, J shed 3 bases, and the junction held 4 bases outside the gene matches. The CDR3 nucleotides are TGTGCCAGCAGCTTCTACAGGGGTGACTATGGCTACACCTTC. Protein sequence: CASSFYRGDYGYTF.

The rearrangement joins TRBV6-5 to TRBJ1-2, with D perhaps matching TRBD1 (5 bases). The CDR3 sequence is 13 residues long. The germline V gene has CDR1 MNHEY and CDR2 SVGAGI. The V and J ends lost 0 bases and 4 bases respectively, with 6 bases between them. The CDR3 DNA sequence: TGTGCCAGCAGTTACTCAGACAGCTATGGCTACACCTTC. Protein sequence: CASSYSDSYGYTF.

This chain connects TRBV7-2 to TRBJ1-2; 9 bases are shared with TRBD1. Germline CDR1 reads SGHTA; CDR2 reads FQGNSA. The CDR3 is made up of 16 amino acids. Trimming removed 5 bases from V and 0 bases from J; junction bases left unmatched: 7. The CDR3 here is CASSRDRESSNYGYTF. CDR3 nucleotide sequence: TGTGCCAGCAGCAGGGACAGGGAAAGTTCTAACTATGGCTACACCTTC. The full variable domain, its missing parts supplied by reference TRBV7-2 and TRBJ1-2, is GAGVSQSPSNKVTEKGKDVELRCDPISGHTALYWYRQSLGQGLEFLIYFQGNSAPDKSGLPSDRFSAERTGGSVSTLTIQRTQQEDSAVYLCASSRDRESSNYGYTFGSGTRLTVV.

This clone has only one observation. This chain connects TRBV20-1 to TRBJ1-1; possibly TRBD1 for D (5 bases). The CDR3 is 13 amino acids. CDR1 is DFQATT and CDR2 is SNEGSKA in the germline V gene (reference sequence). V was clipped by 3 bases and J by 1 base, with 9 bases between them. The CDR3 coding sequence is TGCAGTGCTAGTTCCAGGGAGAACACTGAAGCTTTCTTT. Its protein product is CSASSRENTEAFF.

The gene calls are TRBV5-8 and TRBJ2-2; 7 bases agree with TRBD1. Per germline, CDR1 SGHTS and CDR2 YDEGEE. The CDR3 runs to 15 residues. With V trimmed by 4 bases and J by 1 base, 4 bases remained unmatched. CDR3 protein: CASSKRTGNTGELFF. Written as DNA, the CDR3 is TGTGCCAGCAGCAAGAGGACAGGGAACACCGGGGAGCTGTTTTTT.

V usage is TRBV3-1 (or the pseudogene TRBV3-2) and J usage is TRBJ2-3, with D hard to call. The V and J ends lost 4 bases and 4 bases respectively, with 3 bases between them. The CDR3 runs to 11 residues. The germline V gene has CDR1 LGHDT and CDR2 YNNKEL (reference sequence). In nucleotides, the CDR3 is TGTGCCAGCAGCCTCTCAGATACGCAGTATTTT. Translation gives CASSLSDTQYF.

The chain has TRBV5-1 and TRBJ2-7; D is possibly TRBD1 (6 bases). Trimming took 4 bases from V and 6 from J, leaving 17 bases between them. Germline V gene sequence: CDR1 SGHRS, CDR2 YFSETQ. This CDR3 has 14 amino acids. The chain's CDR3 is CASSTGRLGAEQYF. The CDR3 bases are TGCGCCAGCAGCACGGGACGGCTGGGGGCCGAGCAGTACTTC.

The chain recombines TRBV6-6 with TRBJ2-3; 9 bases map to TRBD1. This CDR3 contains 15 residues. V shed 4 bases, J shed 1 base, and the junction held 3 bases outside the gene matches. In germline, CDR1 is MNHNY, CDR2 SVGAGI (reference sequence). CDR3 nucleotide sequence: TGTGCCAGCAGTTCGGGACAGGGAGGCACAGATACGCAGTATTTT. Amino acids: CASSSGQGGTDTQYF.

The V and J genes are TRBV19 and TRBJ1-5; D unclear. V lost 4 bases to trimming and J lost 3 bases, with 16 bases between them. Germline V CDR1 and CDR2: LNHDA, SQIVND (reference sequence). The length of the CDR3 is 16 residues. The CDR3 here is CASSTPRVGNNQPQHF. The DNA for the CDR3 is TGTGCCAGTAGTACCCCGCGGGTGGGGAACAATCAGCCCCAGCATTTT.

V usage is TRBV11-2 and J usage is TRBJ1-6; unclear D gene. Trimming pared 1 base from V and 10 bases from J, leaving 5 bases between. CDR1 is SGHAT and CDR2 is FQNNGV in the germline V gene. This CDR3 has 12 residues. This CDR3 is CASSLAFSPLHF. CDR3 sequence (DNA): TGTGCCAGCAGCTTAGCTTTCTCACCCCTCCACTTT.

The gene calls are TRBV7-9 and TRBJ2-6; D perhaps matches TRBD1 (5 bases). CDR1 and CDR2 from the germline V gene are SEHNR and FQNEAQ (reference sequence). V dropped 3 bases and J dropped 0 bases, with 6 bases sitting between them. This CDR3 has 15 amino acids. The CDR3 is CASSLTVSGANVLTF. The CDR3 DNA follows: TGTGCCAGCAGCTTGACAGTCTCTGGGGCCAACGTCCTGACTTTC.

The gene calls are TRBV7-2 and TRBJ1-2; unclear D gene. Germline V gene sequence: CDR1 SGHTA, CDR2 FQGNSA. Trimming shortened V by 5 bases and J by 0 bases, and 13 bases separated the two germline ends. CDR3 length: 15 residues. The CDR3 coding sequence is TGTGCCAGCAGCATTACTCCACCCCCTAACTATGGCTACACCTTC. Its protein product is CASSITPPPNYGYTF.

The chain carries TRBV28 and TRBJ1-2, with D possibly TRBD1 on 5 matching bases. Trimming removed 2 bases at V and 8 bases at J, with 15 bases between. Germline V gene data show CDR1 as MDHEN and CDR2 as SYDVKM. The length of the CDR3 is 14 residues. The CDR3 region is CASSLGIRVLGYTF. CDR3 nucleotide sequence: TGTGCCAGCAGTTTAGGGATCAGGGTATTAGGCTACACCTTC.

In its sample, this clone was seen once. The chain recombines TRBV7-2 with TRBJ2-7, with D perhaps matching TRBD2 (5 bases). V dropped 2 bases and J dropped 0 bases, with 8 bases sitting between them. Germline loops: CDR1 SGHTA, CDR2 FQGNSA. This CDR3 spans 14 amino acids. CDR3 protein: CASSLIGSSYEQYF. The CDR3 DNA is TGTGCCAGCAGCTTAATTGGGAGCTCCTACGAGCAGTACTTC.

The gene calls are TRBV5-1 and TRBJ2-7, with 9 bases matching TRBD1. The CDR3 length is 13 residues. The germline V gene encodes CDR1 SGHRS and CDR2 YFSETQ. With V trimmed by 3 bases and J by 5 bases, 3 bases remained unmatched. CDR3 protein: CASSWDRANEQYF. The CDR3 DNA reads TGCGCCAGCAGCTGGGACAGGGCCAACGAGCAGTACTTC.

The chain employs TRBV2 and TRBJ2-5, with TRBD2 identical over 9 bases. V was pared by 6 bases and J by 10 bases, with 6 bases of the junction left unmatched. The CDR3 spans 12 residues. The germline V gene encodes CDR1 SNHLY and CDR2 FYNNEI. CDR3 protein: CASSASGGNQYF. CDR3 bases: TGTGCCAGCAGCGCAAGCGGGGGGAACCAGTACTTC.

CDR3 loop: CASSFRESYEQYF. The CDR3 DNA follows: TGCGCCAGCAGCTTTCGGGAATCCTACGAGCAGTACTTC. The rearrangement links TRBV5-1 to TRBJ2-7; D might be TRBD2 (5 bases). Deletions cut 2 bases from V and 1 base from J, with 7 bases between. The CDR3 length is 13 residues. The germline gives CDR1 SGHRS, CDR2 YFSETQ.

This chain uses TRBV28 with TRBJ1-5; D unclear. There are 14 residues in the CDR3. In germline, CDR1 is MDHEN, CDR2 SYDVKM. Trimming cost V 8 bases and J 7 bases, with 18 bases left between them. The CDR3 sequence: CASVLSQASQPQHF. The CDR3 DNA reads as TGTGCCAGCGTCCTCTCTCAGGCATCCCAGCCCCAGCATTTT.

The chain joins TRBV28 to TRBJ1-5; the match to TRBD1 covers 7 bases. Trimming took 4 bases from V and 4 from J; bases not matched to a gene: 7. This CDR3 comprises 15 residues. Germline loops: CDR1 MDHEN, CDR2 SYDVKM. CDR3 loop: CASSSHRGGNQPQHF. In DNA, the CDR3 is TGTGCCAGCAGTTCCCACAGGGGCGGGAATCAGCCCCAGCATTTT.

The chain carries TRBV6-4 and TRBJ1-4; 8 bases fit TRBD1. Germline CDR1 reads MRHNA; CDR2 reads SNTAGT. The V and J ends lost 6 bases and 6 bases, in that order; junction bases with no gene match: 3. The CDR3 extends over 13 amino acids. CDR3 in amino acids: CASSLDRDEKLFF. The CDR3 nucleotides read TGTGCCAGCAGCCTGGACAGGGATGAAAAACTGTTTTTT.

This chain uses TRBV18 with TRBJ2-2; the D is unclear. Trimming pared 2 bases from V and 1 base from J, leaving 5 bases between. The CDR3 sequence is 14 residues long. Germline CDR1 is KGHSH and CDR2 is LQKENI. The CDR3 spells CASSPSGNTGELFF. As DNA, the CDR3 is TGTGCCAGCTCACCATCGGGGAACACCGGGGAGCTGTTTTTT.

J is TRBJ2-7 and V is TRBV6-1, with D tentatively TRBD1 (5 bases). Per the germline V gene, CDR1 is MNHNS and CDR2 is SASEGT. CDR3 length equals 15 residues. Trimming took 1 base from V and 2 from J, leaving 12 bases between them. The CDR3 region is CASSEVQGSAYEQYF. As DNA, the CDR3 is TGTGCCAGCAGTGAAGTCCAGGGTAGTGCCTACGAGCAGTACTTC.

The rearrangement joins TRBV3-1 (or the pseudogene TRBV3-2) to TRBJ1-2; 7 bases are shared with TRBD1. The CDR3 covers 18 residues. Germline CDR1 reads LGHDT; CDR2 reads YNNKEL (reference sequence). Trimming cost V 1 base and J 4 bases; bases outside gene matches: 15. In nucleotides, the CDR3 is TGTGCCAGCAGCCAAGCGCGGGGGGAAGGGGGCGGGAGCTATGGCTACACCTTC. Its translation is CASSQARGEGGGSYGYTF.

V gene TRBV7-3 combines with J gene TRBJ1-1; D ambiguous. Trimming stripped 0 bases from V and 5 bases from J, with 13 bases between. This CDR3 has 15 amino acids. Germline lookup yields CDR1 SGHTA and CDR2 FQGTGA. The CDR3 DNA reads as TGTGCCAGCAGCTTAACGCCTGCGGGGAGGACTGAAGCTTTCTTT. This sequence encodes CASSLTPAGRTEAFF.